The rows below give T cell receptor beta chains drawn from one sample of a study of blood T cell repertoires in COVID-19. Method: immunoSEQ multiplex PCR; TCRdb's copy keeps in-frame clones and lacks some. This table has over 200,000 clones, about 90% appearing once. Sequencing was performed on PBMCs or T cells enriched from blood (not recorded which). All receptors come from a human donor in a cohort exposed to, infected with or recovered from COVID-19 (not recorded which). The donor label of this sample is uncertain. The CDR3 runs from the conserved cysteine through the conserved F or W. D genes are given only for firm matches. Where a row states a size, it is once, few, many or the class of an expanded clone; other rows omit it.

j_call d_call v_call clone_size cdr3_nt cdr3_aa
TRBJ1-5 TRBD1 TRBV6-2/TRBV6-3 few TGTGCCAGCAGTTATGCTGCGGGACAGGATAATCGTCAGCCCCAGCATTTT CASSYAAGQDNRQPQHF
TRBJ2-2 TRBD1 TRBV5-1 - TGCGCCAGCAGTGTCAGGGGGCAAGACGGGGAGCTGTTTTTT CASSVRGQDGELFF
TRBJ1-5 - TRBV2 - TGTGCCAGCAGTTACAGCCATAGCAATCAGCCCCAGCATTTT CASSYSHSNQPQHF
TRBJ1-2 - TRBV9 - TGTGCCAGCAGCCCCGGGGGAGGGTATGGCTACACCTTC CASSPGGGYGYTF
TRBJ2-3 TRBD2 TRBV3-1/TRBV3-2 - TGTGCCAGCAGCCAAGCTTTGGGACTACAAGATACGCAGTATTTT CASSQALGLQDTQYF
TRBJ2-6 - TRBV30 - TGTGCCTGGAGTCTATCCGCCGTCTCTGGGGCCAACGTCCTGACTTTC CAWSLSAVSGANVLTF
TRBJ1-5 - TRBV5-5 - TGTGCCAGCAGCCTCACTGGGGGGGATAGCAATCAGCCCCAGCATTTT CASSLTGGDSNQPQHF
TRBJ2-3 - TRBV5-1 - TGCGCCAGCAGCTTGGGACTTGACACAGATACGCAGTATTTT CASSLGLDTDTQYF
TRBJ1-2 TRBD1 TRBV6-4 - TGTGCCAGCAGTGACGGGGACAGCTATGGCTACACCTTC CASSDGDSYGYTF
TRBJ2-2 - TRBV24-1 - TGTGCCACCAGTGAGGAGACAGCCTTCGCGAACACCGGGGAGCTGTTTTTT CATSEETAFANTGELFF
TRBJ1-5 - TRBV25-1 - TGTGCCAGCAGTGACGGGACTCGTCAGCCCCAGCATTTT CASSDGTRQPQHF
TRBJ1-2 - TRBV12-3/TRBV12-4 - TGTGCCAGCAGTTTAGAAGGGGTGGATGGCTACACCTTC CASSLEGVDGYTF
TRBJ2-6 TRBD1 TRBV4-2 - TGTGCCAGCAGTCCCGGTGGACAGGGATTTAGTTCCGGGGCCAACGTCCTGACTTTC CASSPGGQGFSSGANVLTF
TRBJ2-7 - TRBV24-1 - - CATSDLWGQGAPPVKYF
TRBJ1-5 TRBD1 TRBV6-1 - TGTGCCAGCAGTGAAACTTCCAGGGGGAATCAGCCCCAGCATTTT CASSETSRGNQPQHF
TRBJ1-2 - TRBV5-5 - TGTGCCAGCAGCCAAGCCATACGTCCGGTATTCAACTATGGCTACACCTTC CASSQAIRPVFNYGYTF
TRBJ2-2 TRBD1 TRBV5-1 - TGCGCCAGCAGCTCGTTGACAGGGGGAAGTTCCGGGGAGCTGTTTTTT CASSSLTGGSSGELFF
TRBJ2-4 TRBD2 TRBV19 once TGTGCCAGTAGTATAGGACTAGCGGGGGGTGACATTCAGTACTTC CASSIGLAGGDIQYF
TRBJ2-1 - TRBV7-2 - TGTGCCAGCAGCCCTCAGGGGCATGGGGCCGGTAGTGAGCAGTTCTTC CASSPQGHGAGSEQFF
TRBJ1-2 - TRBV13 - TGTGCCAGCAGCTTAGGGGGGCTTGGCTACACCTTC CASSLGGLGYTF
TRBJ2-1 TRBD2 TRBV19 - TGTGCCAGCAGTGCGGGGCGGGAGTACAATGAGCAGTTCTTC CASSAGREYNEQFF
TRBJ2-7 TRBD1 TRBV24-1 - TGTGCCACCAGGATCCGGGACAGGGACTACGAGCAGTACTTC CATRIRDRDYEQYF